Presented here are 27 T cell receptor beta chains from one specimen sequenced in a study of shared clonotypes between healthy human individuals. Naive CD8 populations comprised CD45RO-negative cells positively selected for CCR7, excluding terminally differentiated effector memory CD45RA+ cells. Sequencing used immunoSEQ multiplex PCR; TCRdb keeps in-frame clones, though not all of them. This sample has over 2,000,000 clones, with 80% to 95% found just once. Sequencing was performed on naive CD8+ T cells from PBMCs. Receptor source: a man younger than 35 in good health. Some clones in this sample may be carry-over from other donors' samples.

The chain links TRBV19 to TRBJ2-1; no reliable D call. CDR1 is LNHDA and CDR2 is SQIVND in the germline V gene (reference sequence). The V end was cut by 7 bases, the J end by 2 bases, with 15 bases between. The CDR3 is 15 residues long. CDR3 DNA sequence: TGTGCCAGTACCATAGGCCAAACCGCCTACAATGAGCAGTTCTTC. Residues: CASTIGQTAYNEQFF.

The J gene is TRBJ2-7, the V gene TRBV7-8; 9 nucleotides align to TRBD1. V lost 4 bases to trimming and J lost 0 bases; unmatched junction nucleotides: 1. The CDR3 totals 14 residues. CDR1 is SGHVS, CDR2 FQNEAQ, per germline. The CDR3 nucleotides read TGTGCCAGCAGCTCGGACAGGGGCTCCTACGAGCAGTACTTC. It translates to CASSSDRGSYEQYF.

This clone was counted between two and nine times. This chain uses TRBV7-9 with TRBJ1-5; tentatively, D is TRBD1 (5 bases). Trimming removed 5 bases from V and 4 bases from J, with 12 bases in between. Germline CDR1 and CDR2: SEHNR and FQNEAQ (reference sequence). There are 14 residues in the CDR3. This CDR3 is CASSMGGTNQPQHF. The CDR3 nucleotides read TGTGCCAGCAGCATGGGGGGAACAAATCAGCCCCAGCATTTT.

A remark on this clone: Additional DNA sequences in this sample encode the identical CDR3. The V and J genes are TRBV9 and TRBJ2-3; 8 bases are a match to TRBD2. CDR1 is SGDLS, CDR2 YYNGEE, per germline. The CDR3 extends over 15 amino acids. V was clipped by 0 bases and J by 1 base; unmatched bases: 1. DNA for the CDR3: TGTGCCAGCAGCGTAGCGGGAGGGCGCACAGATACGCAGTATTTT. As protein: CASSVAGGRTDTQYF. The full variable domain, completed using reference TRBV9 and TRBJ2-3, is DSGVTQTPKHLITATGQRVTLRCSPRSGDLSVYWYQQSLDQGLQFLIQYYNGEERAKGNILERFSAQQFPDLHSELNLSSLELGDSALYFCASSVAGGRTDTQYFGPGTRLTVL.

In regard to this clone: Different DNA sequences within this sample yield the same CDR3. The chain recombines TRBV28 with TRBJ2-2; D may be TRBD1 (7 bases). Germline CDR1 reads MDHEN; CDR2 reads SYDVKM. The CDR3 is 14 amino acids. V was trimmed by 2 bases and J by 4 bases, leaving 8 bases between them. CDR3 protein: CASSLQGGTGELFF. In DNA form, the CDR3 reads TGTGCCAGCAGTTTACAGGGGGGCACCGGGGAGCTGTTTTTT.

The genes are TRBV27 and TRBJ1-4; no clear D gene. The V gene lost 6 bases and the J gene lost 6 bases, with 14 bases spanning the gap. CDR1 is MNHEY and CDR2 is SMNVEV in the germline V gene (reference sequence). The CDR3 covers 14 residues. CDR3 loop: CASSLRGGDEKLFF. CDR3 coding DNA: TGTGCCAGCAGCCTTAGAGGCGGAGATGAAAAACTGTTTTTT.

CDR3 protein: CASSLFRGVQETQYF. CDR3 coding DNA: TGTGCCAGCAGTTTATTTCGAGGGGTCCAAGAGACCCAGTACTTC. The V and J genes are TRBV27 and TRBJ2-5, with D perhaps given as TRBD1 or TRBD2 (5 bases each). Germline lookup yields CDR1 MNHEY and CDR2 SMNVEV (reference sequence). CDR3 length: 15 residues. Trimming stripped 1 base from V and 1 base from J, with 10 bases between.

Worth noting for this clone: The sample contains more than one DNA sequence encoding this CDR3. The rearrangement joins TRBV27 to TRBJ1-1; D gene uncertain. V lost 3 bases to trimming and J lost 0 bases, with 11 bases between them. Germline CDR1 and CDR2: MNHEY and SMNVEV (reference sequence). This CDR3 has 15 residues. CDR3 loop: CASSLLGRLNTEAFF. CDR3 in DNA: TGTGCCAGCAGTTTGCTGGGCAGATTGAACACTGAAGCTTTCTTT.

With respect to this clone: At one end the junction does not follow the germline gene, possibly because of a read error. The chain combines TRBV6-5 with TRBJ1-1; D remains unclear. In germline, CDR1 is MNHEY, CDR2 SVGAGI. There are 12 residues in the CDR3. The CDR3 DNA is TGTGCCAGCAGCCCCACGAACGCTGAAGCTTTCTTT. It yields the protein CASSPTNAEAFF.

The rearrangement links TRBV6-6 to TRBJ2-1; either TRBD1 or TRBD2 may fit D (5 bases each). This CDR3 comprises 14 residues. Trimming removed 7 bases at V and 10 bases at J, with 20 bases between. Per the germline V gene, CDR1 is MNHNY and CDR2 is SVGAGI (reference sequence). The CDR3 DNA follows: TGTGCCAGCACCCCGGGACCTAGGACGGGCGAGCAGTTCTTC. Encoded protein: CASTPGPRTGEQFF.

This clone was recorded a few times. The rearrangement links TRBV6-6 to TRBJ1-1; 9 bases line up with TRBD1. J lost 5 bases, V lost 6 bases, and 7 bases had no gene match. In germline, CDR1 is MNHNY, CDR2 SVGAGI (reference sequence). There are 14 residues in the CDR3. DNA of the CDR3: TGTGCCAGCAGCCACAGGGGGCCAGGGACTGAAGCTTTCTTT. Its protein is CASSHRGPGTEAFF.

The genes are TRBV7-8 and TRBJ2-3; TRBD2 matches 13 bases. Trimming removed 5 bases from V and 4 bases from J; junction bases left unmatched: 18. CDR3 length equals 20 residues. Germline V gene lookup returns CDR1 SGHVS and CDR2 FQNEAQ. CDR3 nucleotide sequence: TGTGCCAGCAGCACCGTACTAGCGGGAGGGGTCTTGCTAGGCGCAGATACGCAGTATTTT. This encodes CASSTVLAGGVLLGADTQYF.

The chain carries TRBV19 and TRBJ2-3; 8 nucleotides agree with TRBD2. Germline CDR1 and CDR2: LNHDA and SQIVND (reference sequence). The CDR3 loop spans 13 amino acids. V shed 7 bases, J shed 6 bases, and the junction held 6 bases outside the gene matches. CDR3 region: CASTAIAGDTQYF. CDR3 in DNA: TGTGCCAGTACGGCAATAGCGGGGGATACGCAGTATTTT. The full variable domain, its missing parts supplied by reference TRBV19 and TRBJ2-3, is DGGITQSPKYLFRKEGQNVTLSCEQNLNHDAMYWYRQDPGQGLRLIYYSQIVNDFQKGDIAEGYSVSREKKESFPLTVTSAQKNPTAFYLCASTAIAGDTQYFGPGTRLTVL.

The chain recombines TRBV14 with TRBJ2-1; D is undetermined. CDR3 length: 15 residues. Trimming shortened V by 3 bases and J by 4 bases, and 13 bases separated the two germline ends. Germline-derived CDR1 and CDR2 are SGHDN and FVKESK. CDR3: CASSHHTSLYNEQFF. The CDR3 nucleotides read TGTGCCAGCAGCCACCACACTTCTTTATACAATGAGCAGTTCTTC.

The chain is built from TRBV29-1 and TRBJ1-2; TRBD1 matches 8 bases. The CDR3 consists of 13 residues. J was trimmed by 6 bases and V by 7 bases; bases with no gene match: 10. Germline V gives CDR1 SQVTM, CDR2 ANQGSEA. Written as DNA, the CDR3 is TGCAGCGGGGGATTGGACAGGGTCGATGGCTACACCTTC. Translated: CSGGLDRVDGYTF.

The chain couples TRBV29-1 to TRBJ2-2; D may match TRBD1 or TRBD2 (5 bases each). Germline CDR1 reads SQVTM; CDR2 reads ANQGSEA. V dropped 3 bases and J dropped 6 bases, with 17 bases sitting between them. The CDR3 extends over 15 amino acids. The CDR3 reads CSVEALGLGPGELFF. The CDR3 nucleotides are TGCAGCGTTGAGGCCCTCGGGTTGGGACCCGGGGAGCTGTTTTTT.

This clone was seen a single time. The chain is built from TRBV7-2 and TRBJ1-2; TRBD1 agrees at 8 bases. V was clipped by 1 base and J by 4 bases; unmatched bases: 11. The germline gives CDR1 SGHTA, CDR2 FQGNSA. This CDR3 has 17 amino acids. The CDR3 DNA reads TGTGCCAGCAGCTTAGGCCCAGGGGGCGTGGGAAGCTATGGCTACACCTTC. Amino acid sequence: CASSLGPGGVGSYGYTF.

The CDR3 loop is CASGPGTGNQPQHF. CDR3 sequence (DNA): TGTGCTAGTGGACCCGGGACAGGGAATCAGCCCCAGCATTTT. The V and J genes are TRBV12-5 and TRBJ1-5, with 9 positions matching TRBD1. The length of the CDR3 is 14 residues. J was trimmed by 4 bases and V by 6 bases; bases with no gene match: 4. Germline assignment: CDR1 LGHNT and CDR2 FRNRAP.

This clone was detected only once. The chain links TRBV7-3 to TRBJ2-3; no firm D call. The CDR3 sequence is 15 residues long. Deletions cut 2 bases from V and 0 bases from J, with 9 bases between. CDR1 is SGHTA, CDR2 FQGTGA, per germline. CDR3 sequence: CASSLLGGSTDTQYF. CDR3 nucleotide sequence: TGTGCCAGCAGCTTACTCGGCGGAAGCACAGATACGCAGTATTTT.

This clone was counted a single time. This rearrangement joins TRBV6-7 to TRBJ1-5; 8 bases match TRBD1. TRBV6-7 is an ORF, and what it does is uncertain. This CDR3 contains 16 residues. V lost 6 bases and J lost 5; bases outside the gene matches: 12. The CDR3 spells CASRTTGGKEHQPQHF. The CDR3 DNA is TGTGCCAGCAGAACTACAGGGGGGAAAGAGCATCAGCCCCAGCATTTT.

The chain couples TRBV5-5 to TRBJ2-7, with D perhaps TRBD1 or TRBD2 (5 bases each). With 4 bases removed from V and 3 bases from J, the gap between germline ends came to 17 bases. The germline gives CDR1 SGHKS, CDR2 YYEKEE (reference sequence). The CDR3 has 15 amino acids. The CDR3 DNA follows: TGTGCCAGCAGCCCCCTGATTTCTGGGGGCTACGAGCAGTACTTC. It yields the protein CASSPLISGGYEQYF.

Concerning this clone itself: This same CDR3 is encoded by further DNA sequences in the sample. This chain links TRBV4-1 with TRBJ1-5; D not certain. In germline, CDR1 is MGHRA, CDR2 YSYEKL. The CDR3 loop spans 15 amino acids. Trimming removed 1 base from V and 3 bases from J, with 10 bases in between. This chain's CDR3 is CASSQVGGFNQPQHF. The DNA of the CDR3 is TGCGCCAGCAGCCAAGTTGGAGGCTTCAATCAGCCCCAGCATTTT.

The J gene is TRBJ1-6, the V gene TRBV28; D remains unclear. CDR1 is MDHEN and CDR2 is SYDVKM in the germline V gene. The CDR3 extends over 13 amino acids. The V end was cut by 4 bases, the J end by 10 bases, with 11 bases between. This chain's CDR3 is CASSSGFGSPLHF. The CDR3 DNA is TGTGCCAGCAGTTCGGGGTTTGGATCACCCCTCCACTTT.

This clone is a singleton in its sample. V gene TRBV6-6 combines with J gene TRBJ2-7; 8 nucleotides line up with TRBD2. V trimming: 1 base; J trimming: 2 bases; junction bases outside the gene matches: 1. In germline, CDR1 is MNHNY, CDR2 SVGAGI (reference sequence). There are 14 residues in the CDR3. CDR3 sequence: CASSYLAGPYEQYF. DNA for the CDR3: TGTGCCAGCAGTTACTTAGCGGGGCCCTACGAGCAGTACTTC.

The chain joins TRBV19 to TRBJ2-5, with D maybe TRBD1 (6 bases). The CDR3 contains 15 residues. CDR1 LNHDA and CDR2 SQIVND come from the germline V gene (reference sequence). Trimming pared 4 bases from V and 1 base from J, leaving 13 bases between. CDR3 in amino acids: CASSTRQGFQETQYF. CDR3 DNA: TGTGCCAGTAGTACCCGGCAGGGGTTCCAAGAGACCCAGTACTTC. The whole variable domain, filled in from reference TRBV19 and TRBJ2-5, reads DGGITQSPKYLFRKEGQNVTLSCEQNLNHDAMYWYRQDPGQGLRLIYYSQIVNDFQKGDIAEGYSVSREKKESFPLTVTSAQKNPTAFYLCASSTRQGFQETQYFGPGTRLLVL.

V is TRBV2 and J is TRBJ2-7, with 11 bases matching TRBD1. Germline V CDR1 and CDR2: SNHLY, FYNNEI. With V trimmed by 2 bases and J by 2 bases, 2 bases remained unmatched. The CDR3 sequence is 15 residues long. The CDR3 loop is CASSEMGQGAYEQYF. The CDR3 nucleotides read TGTGCCAGCAGTGAAATGGGACAGGGGGCCTACGAGCAGTACTTC.

This clone has just one count. This chain links TRBV28 with TRBJ2-5; D perhaps matches TRBD2 (6 bases). The CDR3 sequence is 13 residues long. V was trimmed by 2 bases and J by 3 bases, leaving 7 bases between them. CDR1 MDHEN and CDR2 SYDVKM come from the germline V gene. This chain's CDR3 is CASSLKREETQYF. CDR3 nucleotides: TGTGCCAGCAGTTTAAAGCGGGAAGAGACCCAGTACTTC.